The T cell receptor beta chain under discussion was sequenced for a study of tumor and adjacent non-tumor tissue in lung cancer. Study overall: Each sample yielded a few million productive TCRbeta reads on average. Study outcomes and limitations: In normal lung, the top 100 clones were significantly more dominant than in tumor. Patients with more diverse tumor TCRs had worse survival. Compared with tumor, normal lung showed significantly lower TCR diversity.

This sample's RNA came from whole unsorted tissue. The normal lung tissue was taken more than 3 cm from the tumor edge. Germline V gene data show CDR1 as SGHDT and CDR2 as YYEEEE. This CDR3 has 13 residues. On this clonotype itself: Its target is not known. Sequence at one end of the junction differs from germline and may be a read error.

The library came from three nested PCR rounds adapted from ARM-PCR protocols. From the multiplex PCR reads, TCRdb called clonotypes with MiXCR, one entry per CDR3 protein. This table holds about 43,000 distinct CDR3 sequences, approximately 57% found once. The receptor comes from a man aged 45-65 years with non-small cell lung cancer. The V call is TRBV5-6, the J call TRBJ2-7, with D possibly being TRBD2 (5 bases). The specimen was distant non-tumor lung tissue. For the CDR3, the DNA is TGTGCCAGCAGCCTCGGAGGTCGGAAAGAGCAGTATTTC. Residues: CASSLGGRKEQYF.